The 24 T cell receptor beta chains in this list originate from one sample, sequenced in a study of T cell responses to AZD1222 COVID-19 vaccine. Produced via immunoSEQ multiplex PCR; TCRdb's table is partial and in-frame only. The top ten clones hold about 9.7% of a sample with some 110,000 clones, about 80% of them seen once. The material was peripheral blood, obtained on day 0 of AZD1222 vaccination. The receptors shown here come from an adult in good health.

Of note for this clone: Since a much larger clone is just one base distant, this may be a read error. The rearrangement joins TRBV12-3 or TRBV12-4 to TRBJ1-5; D gene unclear. Deletions cut 1 base from V and 4 bases from J, with 2 bases between. This CDR3 is 12 amino acids long. This CDR3 is CASSLGNQPQHF. The CDR3 DNA is TGTGCCAGCAGTTTAGGGAATCAGCCCCAGCATTTT.

The rearrangement joins TRBV19 to TRBJ2-3; a weak D match, TRBD1 (7 bases). The CDR3 runs 13 residues. Trimming shortened V by 9 bases and J by 0 bases, and 10 bases separated the two germline ends. CDR1 LNHDA and CDR2 SQIVND come from the germline V gene (reference sequence). Written as DNA, the CDR3 is TGTGCCAGCAGGGGGGCCAGCACAGATACGCAGTATTTT. It encodes CASRGASTDTQYF.

This sequence joins TRBV30 and TRBJ1-3, with D possibly matching TRBD1 (6 bases). This CDR3 comprises 16 residues. V lost 3 bases to trimming and J lost 0 bases, with 15 bases between them. The germline V gene has CDR1 GTSNPN and CDR2 SVGIG (reference sequence). CDR3 in amino acids: CAWSTDRPSSGNTIYF. For the CDR3, the DNA is TGTGCCTGGAGCACCGACAGGCCGAGCTCTGGAAACACCATATATTTT.

The chain recombines TRBV12-3 or TRBV12-4 with TRBJ1-1; D gene uncertain. V dropped 7 bases and J dropped 2 bases, with 2 bases sitting between them. CDR3 length equals 10 residues. CDR3 coding DNA: TGTGCCAGCAAAAACACTGAAGCTTTCTTT. The encoded protein is CASKNTEAFF.

The sample holds a few counts of this clone. The chain combines TRBV5-6 with TRBJ1-2; maybe TRBD1 (6 bases). The V and J ends lost 2 bases and 4 bases respectively, with 12 bases between them. CDR1 is SGHDT and CDR2 is YYEEEE in the germline V gene. This CDR3 region has 14 residues. The CDR3 DNA reads TGTGCCAGCAGCTTAGCGGGGGCTGGCTATGGCTACACCTTC. Translating gives CASSLAGAGYGYTF.

The chain recombines TRBV19 with TRBJ1-2; D gene ambiguous. Germline V gives CDR1 LNHDA, CDR2 SQIVND (reference sequence). CDR3 length: 13 residues. The V gene lost 8 bases and the J gene lost 4 bases, with 14 bases spanning the gap. The CDR3 is CASSLGRSYGYTF. DNA for the CDR3: TGTGCCAGTTCCTTAGGGCGGTCCTATGGCTACACCTTC.

The rearrangement uses TRBV6-5 and TRBJ1-5; 8 nucleotides align to TRBD1. The trim removed 6 bases at V and 7 bases at J, leaving 8 bases unmatched. The CDR3 totals 14 residues. Germline CDR1 and CDR2: MNHEY and SVGAGI. The chain's CDR3 is CASSTGQGGQPQHF. DNA for the CDR3: TGTGCCAGCAGCACCGGACAGGGCGGGCAGCCCCAGCATTTT.

The chain couples TRBV2 to TRBJ2-6; D possibly corresponds to TRBD2 (6 bases). This CDR3 comprises 20 residues. Germline V gives CDR1 SNHLY, CDR2 FYNNEI. Between the trimmed V and J ends, which lost 5 bases and 0 bases, there was a span of 23 bases. The chain's CDR3 is CASSPSRLVGPNSGANVLTF. The CDR3 DNA reads TGTGCCAGCAGTCCAAGTAGACTAGTGGGACCGAACTCTGGGGCCAACGTCCTGACTTTC.

The chain links TRBV6-5 to TRBJ1-2; no clear D. There are 12 residues in the CDR3. Germline CDR1 reads MNHEY; CDR2 reads SVGAGI. The V end lost 9 bases, the J end lost 7 bases, and 15 bases lay between the germline ends. CDR3 amino acids: CASKPQAGGYTF. DNA for the CDR3: TGTGCCAGTAAACCGCAGGCCGGTGGCTACACCTTC.

The chain recombines TRBV7-2 with TRBJ1-4; no definite D call. Germline lookup yields CDR1 SGHTA and CDR2 FQGNSA. The CDR3 loop spans 17 amino acids. V lost 8 bases, J lost 4 bases, and 23 bases lay in between. DNA for the CDR3: TGTGCCAGCGCGCCCCGTCGTCCCCAGTTGGTTAATGAAAAACTGTTTTTT. This encodes CASAPRRPQLVNEKLFF.

The chain is built from TRBV30 and TRBJ1-5; TRBD1 is a possible D gene (5 bases). V was trimmed by 0 bases and J by 4 bases, leaving 13 bases between them. The CDR3 is 15 residues long. Looked up from germline, CDR1 is GTSNPN and CDR2 is SVGIG (reference sequence). The DNA of the CDR3 is TGTGCCTGGAGTGTACGTTGGGACGGGAATCAGCCCCAGCATTTT. Its translation is CAWSVRWDGNQPQHF. The full variable domain, rest sourced from reference TRBV30 and TRBJ1-5, is SQTIHQWPATLVQPVGSPLSLECTVEGTSNPNLYWYRQAAGRGLQLLFYSVGIGQISSEVPQNLSASRPQDRQFILSSKKLLLSDSGFYLCAWSVRWDGNQPQHFGDGTRLSIL.

The chain has TRBV4-1 and TRBJ2-1; tentative D call: TRBD2 (6 bases). The CDR3 loop spans 14 amino acids. Germline-derived CDR1 and CDR2 are MGHRA and YSYEKL. V lost 3 bases, J lost 9 bases, and 15 bases lay in between. Written as DNA, the CDR3 is TGCGCCAGCAGCCATCTCGGGTACGGGAGTGAGCAGTTCTTC. Translated: CASSHLGYGSEQFF.

Notes on this clone: Different DNA sequences within this sample yield the same CDR3. The gene calls are TRBV7-6 and TRBJ2-1, with 12 bases matching TRBD2. Trimming at V came to 5 bases and at J to 2 bases, leaving 1 base not matched to a gene. The CDR3 has 15 amino acids. Germline CDR1 and CDR2: SGHVS and FNYEAQ. The DNA of the CDR3 is TGTGCCAGCAGCCCTAGCGGGGGGGCCTACAATGAGCAGTTCTTC. Protein: CASSPSGGAYNEQFF.

The genes are TRBV7-9 and TRBJ2-1; D call uncertain. Per germline, CDR1 SEHNR and CDR2 FQNEAQ (reference sequence). V was cut by 0 bases and J by 4 bases, with 7 bases left in between. The CDR3 runs to 14 residues. The CDR3 loop is CASSLAGPYNEQFF. CDR3 sequence (DNA): TGTGCCAGCAGCTTAGCGGGCCCATACAATGAGCAGTTCTTC. The entire variable domain, with the rest obtained from reference TRBV7-9 and TRBJ2-1, is as follows: DTGVSQNPRHKITKRGQNVTFRCDPISEHNRLYWYRQTLGQGPEFLTYFQNEAQLEKSRLLSDRFSAERPKGSFSTLEIQRTEQGDSAMYLCASSLAGPYNEQFFGPGTRLTVL.

This clone was observed a handful of times. The rearrangement joins TRBV7-9 to TRBJ2-2; 7 bases agree with TRBD1. Germline V gene sequence: CDR1 SEHNR, CDR2 FQNEAQ (reference sequence). This CDR3 region has 16 residues. V was pared by 5 bases and J by 5 bases, with 11 bases of the junction left unmatched. CDR3 residues: CASSPTTGVGTGELFF. CDR3 DNA: TGTGCCAGCAGCCCCACCACAGGGGTGGGGACCGGGGAGCTGTTTTTT. Variable domain in full (rest from reference TRBV7-9 and TRBJ2-2): DTGVSQNPRHKITKRGQNVTFRCDPISEHNRLYWYRQTLGQGPEFLTYFQNEAQLEKSRLLSDRFSAERPKGSFSTLEIQRTEQGDSAMYLCASSPTTGVGTGELFFGEGSRLTVL.

The chain employs TRBV3-1 (or the pseudogene TRBV3-2) and TRBJ2-3, with a possible D match to TRBD2 (6 bases). V was trimmed by 0 bases and J by 4 bases, leaving 11 bases between them. CDR1 and CDR2 from the germline V gene are LGHDT and YNNKEL (reference sequence). The CDR3 is 15 amino acids. CDR3 in DNA: TGTGCCAGCAGCCAAGAGGCGCTAGCGTCAGATACGCAGTATTTT. Amino acid sequence: CASSQEALASDTQYF.

The chain combines TRBV4-3 with TRBJ1-2; D gene ambiguous. CDR1 LGHNA and CDR2 YSLEER come from the germline V gene. Trimming pared 1 base from V and 4 bases from J, leaving 13 bases between. CDR3 size: 15 residues. The CDR3 DNA follows: TGCGCCAGCAGCCAAGTCTCTGAGGGATTCTATGGCTACACCTTC. It yields the protein CASSQVSEGFYGYTF.

The CDR3 DNA sequence: TGTGCCAGCAGCCCAAACCGGGACAGGGTCGACGAGCAGTACTTC. Protein: CASSPNRDRVDEQYF. The V gene is TRBV7-8, the J gene TRBJ2-7; 9 bases are a match to TRBD1. The CDR3 has 15 residues. Trimming took 5 bases from V and 5 from J; bases not matched to a gene: 10. Germline assignment: CDR1 SGHVS and CDR2 FQNEAQ.

This chain joins TRBV24-1 and TRBJ2-2, with 9 bases identical to TRBD2. Germline-derived CDR1 and CDR2 are KGHDR and SFDVKD. V lost 9 bases and J lost 6; bases outside the gene matches: 4. CDR3 size: 13 residues. The CDR3 DNA reads as TGTGCCACCGGGCGGGGGGGCGCCGGGGAGCTGTTTTTT. This sequence encodes CATGRGGAGELFF.

The V gene is TRBV28, the J gene TRBJ2-5, with a tentative D call TRBD1 (6 bases). The CDR3 is 14 residues long. CDR1 MDHEN and CDR2 SYDVKM come from the germline V gene. Trimming took off 6 bases at V and 2 bases at J, with 13 bases between the two ends. This CDR3 reads CASSTHREQETQYF. CDR3 sequence (DNA): TGTGCCAGCAGCACCCACAGGGAACAAGAGACCCAGTACTTC. The whole variable domain, filled in from reference TRBV28 and TRBJ2-5, reads DVKVTQSSRYLVKRTGEKVFLECVQDMDHENMFWYRQDPGLGLRLIYFSYDVKMKEKGDIPEGYSVSREKKERFSLILESASTNQTSMYLCASSTHREQETQYFGPGTRLLVL.

The chain uses TRBV28 and TRBJ2-4; D is undetermined. From germline, CDR1 is MDHEN and CDR2 SYDVKM. V lost 8 bases and J 4 bases, leaving 18 bases between the germline ends. CDR3 length equals 15 residues. CDR3 loop: CASQELGQRKNIQYF. CDR3 DNA sequence: TGTGCCAGCCAAGAGCTAGGGCAGAGAAAAAACATTCAGTACTTC.

This CDR3 reads CASSTLGGSQSPLHF. The CDR3 DNA sequence: TGTGCCAGCAGTACCTTGGGGGGGTCGCAATCACCCCTCCACTTT. V gene TRBV2 combines with J gene TRBJ1-6, with D possibly TRBD1 on 5 matching bases. This CDR3 has 15 amino acids. The germline V gene has CDR1 SNHLY and CDR2 FYNNEI. Trimming took off 5 bases at V and 10 bases at J, with 18 bases between the two ends.

The genes are TRBV4-1 and TRBJ1-6, with 8 bases identical to TRBD1. CDR3 length equals 18 residues. V lost 3 bases to trimming and J lost 8 bases; unmatched junction nucleotides: 15. CDR1 MGHRA and CDR2 YSYEKL come from the germline V gene. CDR3 bases: TGCGCCAGCAGCCATAGCCCGGACTCGGACAGGGCTGATTCACCCCTCCACTTT. It codes for CASSHSPDSDRADSPLHF.

The gene calls are TRBV6-5 and TRBJ2-7, with unresolved D. Germline-derived CDR1 and CDR2 are MNHEY and SVGAGI. The CDR3 runs to 13 residues. Trimming removed 7 bases at V and 7 bases at J, with 17 bases between. The CDR3 spells CASKFSSLREQYF. As DNA, the CDR3 is TGTGCCAGCAAATTCAGTAGCCTACGAGAGCAGTACTTC.